A single sample gave rise to the 8 T cell receptor beta chains below, sequenced in a study of blood T cells in healthy people across ages. Next came a second PCR, run for about 7 to 12 cycles, which used a sample-barcoded 5' primer along with a J-beta primer mix. TCRdb passed the 5' RACE reads through MiXCR, listing each CDR3 protein once. Of about 1.1 million distinct CDR3 sequences listed, less than 45% are singletons. Sequenced: blood. These receptors were taken from a man between 18 and 35 years old in good health.

The chain joins TRBV29-1 to TRBJ2-7, with 8 bases aligning to TRBD1. The CDR3 consists of 15 residues. With 3 bases clipped from V and 7 bases from J, the junction kept 14 bases outside the gene matches. CDR1 and CDR2 (germline): SQVTM, ANQGSEA. DNA for the CDR3: TGCAGCGTTGACCCCGACAGGGGATCGAACAATGAGCAGTACTTC. The encoded protein is CSVDPDRGSNNEQYF.

This clonotype was counted a few times. The rearrangement uses TRBV6-2 or TRBV6-3 and TRBJ1-5; 7 positions match TRBD1. CDR1 and CDR2 (germline): MNHEY, SVGEGT. The CDR3 sequence is 14 residues long. J lost 6 bases, V lost 2 bases, and 4 bases had no gene match. CDR3 in DNA: TGTGCCAGCAGTTACACAGGGGTAAGTCAGCCCCAGCATTTT. Its translation: CASSYTGVSQPQHF.

The V and J genes are TRBV20-1 and TRBJ1-5, with D unresolved. Per germline, CDR1 DFQATT and CDR2 SNEGSKA (reference sequence). The ends were cut back, 3 bases at V and 1 base at J, with 10 bases in the middle. The CDR3 has 14 amino acids. For the CDR3, the DNA is TGCAGTGCTAGCGTGCCTGGGAGCAATCAGCCCCAGCATTTT. Translating gives CSASVPGSNQPQHF.

This clonotype was seen a single time. V usage is TRBV27 and J usage is TRBJ2-3; 7 bases are shared with TRBD1. The CDR3 is 15 residues long. V was clipped by 3 bases and J by 6 bases; unmatched bases: 9. CDR1 MNHEY and CDR2 SMNVEV come from the germline V gene (reference sequence). The CDR3 DNA is TGTGCCAGCAGTTTGACAGGGTTCGCTATGGATACGCAGTATTTT. This encodes CASSLTGFAMDTQYF.

The rearrangement uses TRBV9 and TRBJ1-1; tentatively, D is TRBD1 (6 bases). The germline V gene encodes CDR1 SGDLS and CDR2 YYNGEE. V shed 1 base and J shed 7 bases, with 14 bases lying between them. The CDR3 consists of 14 residues. DNA of the CDR3: TGTGCCAGCAGCGTACACACAGGGAGCGATGAAGCTTTCTTT. Translation gives CASSVHTGSDEAFF.

This chain links TRBV5-6 with TRBJ1-6, with D possibly being TRBD1 (6 bases). The V end lost 0 bases, the J end lost 6 bases, and 25 bases lay between the germline ends. This CDR3 has 20 residues. CDR1 and CDR2 (germline): SGHDT, YYEEEE. CDR3 sequence (DNA): TGTGCCAGCAGCTTGGGTTTCAGGGGACTTCTCCGAACCGGTAATTCACCCCTCCACTTT. This translates into CASSLGFRGLLRTGNSPLHF.

This chain joins TRBV4-3 and TRBJ1-5; perhaps TRBD1 as D (5 bases). The length of the CDR3 is 16 residues. The ends were cut back, 0 bases at V and 2 bases at J, with 11 bases in the middle. Germline values: CDR1 LGHNA, CDR2 YSLEER. CDR3 nucleotides: TGCGCCAGCAGCCAAGATCTCGGGACGGGCAATCAGCCCCAGCATTTT. This sequence encodes CASSQDLGTGNQPQHF.

This CDR3 is CASSLGPTPQETQYF. CDR3 DNA sequence: TGTGCCAGCAGCTTAGGCCCAACCCCACAGGAGACCCAGTACTTC. The chain employs TRBV7-2 and TRBJ2-5; D unclear. V was shortened by 1 base and J by 5 bases, with 14 bases between the two germline ends. This CDR3 is built from 15 residues. Germline V lookup: CDR1 SGHTA, CDR2 FQGNSA.